These T cell receptor beta chains were read from a single sample in a study of OX40 agonist ivuxolimab in advanced cancers. This table comes from immunoSEQ multiplex PCR, and its TCRdb copy is limited to in-frame clones, with some not included. Here the sample spans some 35,000 clones, roughly 80% being singletons. Sequenced here: CD4+ or CD8+ T cells sorted from blood, sampled in a trial of the OX40 agonist ivuxolimab. These receptors originate from an adult with an advanced solid tumor such as melanoma, head and neck, liver or kidney cancer. The CDR3 runs from the conserved cysteine through the conserved F or W. A D gene is named only where the DNA matches it firmly.

cdr3_aa	v_call	j_call	d_call
CSPRDIYNEQFF	TRBV29-1	TRBJ2-1	-
CASSETGTNYNGQFF	TRBV9	TRBJ2-1	-
CSVQRTGEYGYTF	TRBV29-1	TRBJ1-2	TRBD1
CASSLAPTGFEQYF	TRBV11-3	TRBJ2-7	-
CASSFRRNEQFF	TRBV13	TRBJ2-1	-
CASSLAGTDYGYTF	TRBV7-9	TRBJ1-2	TRBD1
CASSLAGDKAFF	TRBV5-4	TRBJ1-1	-
CASSYPSRLRDNEQFF	TRBV5-4	TRBJ2-1	-
CASSPLATSISYNEQFF	TRBV18	TRBJ2-1	-
CASSPTSKAGELFF	TRBV13	TRBJ2-2	TRBD2